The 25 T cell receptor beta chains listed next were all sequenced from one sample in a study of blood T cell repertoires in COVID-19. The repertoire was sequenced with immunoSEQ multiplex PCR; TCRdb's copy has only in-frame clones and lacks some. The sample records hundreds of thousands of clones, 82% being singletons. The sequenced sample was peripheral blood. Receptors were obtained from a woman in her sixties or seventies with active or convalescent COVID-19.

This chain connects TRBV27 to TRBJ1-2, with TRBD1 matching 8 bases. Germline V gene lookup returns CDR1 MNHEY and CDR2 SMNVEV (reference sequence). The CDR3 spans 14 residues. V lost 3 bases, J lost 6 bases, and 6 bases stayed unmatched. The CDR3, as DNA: TGTGCCAGCAGTTTGGACAGGGCCGCGCATGGCTACACCTTC. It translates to CASSLDRAAHGYTF.

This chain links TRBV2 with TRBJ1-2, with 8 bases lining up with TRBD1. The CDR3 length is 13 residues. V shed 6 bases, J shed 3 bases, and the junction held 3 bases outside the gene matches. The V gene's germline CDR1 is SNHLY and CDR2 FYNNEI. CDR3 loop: CASSPTGDYGYTF. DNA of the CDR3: TGTGCCAGCAGCCCGACAGGGGACTATGGCTACACCTTC.

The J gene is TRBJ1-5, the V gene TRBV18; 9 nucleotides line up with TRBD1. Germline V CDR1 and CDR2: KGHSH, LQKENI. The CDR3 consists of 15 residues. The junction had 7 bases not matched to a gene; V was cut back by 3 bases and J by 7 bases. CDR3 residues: CASSPFGQGRQPQHF. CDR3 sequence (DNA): TGTGCCAGCTCACCCTTCGGACAGGGGCGACAGCCCCAGCATTTT.

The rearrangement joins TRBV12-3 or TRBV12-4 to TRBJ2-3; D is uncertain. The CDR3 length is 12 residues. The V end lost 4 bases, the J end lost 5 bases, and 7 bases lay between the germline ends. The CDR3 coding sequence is TGTGCCAGCAGTTCAACGGGAGATACGCAGTATTTT. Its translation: CASSSTGDTQYF.

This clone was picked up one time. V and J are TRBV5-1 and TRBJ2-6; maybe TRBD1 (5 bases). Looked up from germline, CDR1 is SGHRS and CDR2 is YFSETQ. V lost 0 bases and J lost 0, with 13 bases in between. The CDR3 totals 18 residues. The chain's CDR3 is CASSLGQGLGSGANVLTF. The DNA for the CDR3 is TGCGCCAGCAGCTTGGGGCAGGGTTTGGGCTCTGGGGCCAACGTCCTGACTTTC.

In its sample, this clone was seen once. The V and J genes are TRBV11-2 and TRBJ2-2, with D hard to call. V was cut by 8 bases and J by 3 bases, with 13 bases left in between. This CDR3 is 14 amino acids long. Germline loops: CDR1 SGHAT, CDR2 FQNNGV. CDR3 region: CASLEQWDTGELFF. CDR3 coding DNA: TGTGCCAGCCTTGAACAGTGGGACACCGGGGAGCTGTTTTTT.

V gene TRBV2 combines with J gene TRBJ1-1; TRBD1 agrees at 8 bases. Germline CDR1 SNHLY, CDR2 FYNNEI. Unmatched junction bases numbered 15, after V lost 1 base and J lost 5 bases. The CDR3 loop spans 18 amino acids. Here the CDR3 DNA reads TGTGCCAGCAGTGAAGTTTATACGGGACAGGCCCAGAAAACTGAAGCTTTCTTT. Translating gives CASSEVYTGQAQKTEAFF.

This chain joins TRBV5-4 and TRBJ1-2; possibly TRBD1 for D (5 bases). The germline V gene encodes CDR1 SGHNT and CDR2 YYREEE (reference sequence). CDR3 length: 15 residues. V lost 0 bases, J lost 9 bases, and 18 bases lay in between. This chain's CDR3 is CASSLVGTAPRSYTF. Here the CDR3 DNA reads TGTGCCAGCAGCTTGGTTGGGACTGCCCCTAGAAGCTACACCTTC.

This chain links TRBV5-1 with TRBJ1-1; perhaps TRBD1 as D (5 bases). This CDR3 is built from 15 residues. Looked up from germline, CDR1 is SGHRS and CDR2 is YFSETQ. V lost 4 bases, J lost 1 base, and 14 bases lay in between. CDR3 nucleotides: TGCGCCAGCAGCCCGGTGGGGGGTGGGAACACTGAAGCTTTCTTT. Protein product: CASSPVGGGNTEAFF.

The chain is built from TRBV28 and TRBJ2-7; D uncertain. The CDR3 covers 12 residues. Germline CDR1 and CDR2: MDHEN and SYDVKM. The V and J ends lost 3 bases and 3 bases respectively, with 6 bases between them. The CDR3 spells CASSLGSYEQYF. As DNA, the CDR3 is TGTGCCAGCAGTTTGGGCAGCTACGAGCAGTACTTC.

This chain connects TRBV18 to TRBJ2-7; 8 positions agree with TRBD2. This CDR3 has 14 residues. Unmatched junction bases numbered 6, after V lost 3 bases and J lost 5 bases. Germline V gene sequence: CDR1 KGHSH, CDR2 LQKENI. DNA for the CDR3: TGTGCCAGCTCACCCCGGGGGGGCAGCGACGAGCAGTACTTC. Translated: CASSPRGGSDEQYF. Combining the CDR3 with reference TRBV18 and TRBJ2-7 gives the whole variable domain NAGVMQNPRHLVRRRGQEARLRCSPMKGHSHVYWYRQLPEEGLKFMVYLQKENIIDESGMPKERFSAEFPKEGPSILRIQQVVRGDSAAYFCASSPRGGSDEQYFGPGTRLTVT.

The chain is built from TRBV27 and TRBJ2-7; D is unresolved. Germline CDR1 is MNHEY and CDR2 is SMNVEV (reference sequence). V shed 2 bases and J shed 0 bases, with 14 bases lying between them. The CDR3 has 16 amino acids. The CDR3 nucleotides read TGTGCCAGCAGTTTAAACGGGTACTCAAGCTCCTACGAGCAGTACTTC. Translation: CASSLNGYSSSYEQYF.

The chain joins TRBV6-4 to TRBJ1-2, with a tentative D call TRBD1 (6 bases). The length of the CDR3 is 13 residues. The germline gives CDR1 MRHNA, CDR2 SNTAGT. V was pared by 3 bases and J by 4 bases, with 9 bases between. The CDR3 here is CASSDEQGYGYTF. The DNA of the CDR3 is TGTGCCAGCAGTGATGAACAGGGCTATGGCTACACCTTC.

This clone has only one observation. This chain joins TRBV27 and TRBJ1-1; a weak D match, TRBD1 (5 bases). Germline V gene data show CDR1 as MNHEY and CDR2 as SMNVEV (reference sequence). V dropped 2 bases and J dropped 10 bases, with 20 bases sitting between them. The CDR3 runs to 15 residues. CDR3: CASSLLQGLRGSAFF. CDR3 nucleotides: TGTGCCAGCAGTTTACTTCAGGGTCTCCGGGGGTCAGCTTTCTTT.

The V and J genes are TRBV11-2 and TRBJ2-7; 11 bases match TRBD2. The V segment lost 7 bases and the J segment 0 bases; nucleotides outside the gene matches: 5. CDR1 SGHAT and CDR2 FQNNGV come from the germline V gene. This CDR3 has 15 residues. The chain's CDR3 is CASTSGGSFSYEQYF. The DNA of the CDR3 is TGTGCCAGCACTAGCGGGGGGTCCTTCTCCTACGAGCAGTACTTC.

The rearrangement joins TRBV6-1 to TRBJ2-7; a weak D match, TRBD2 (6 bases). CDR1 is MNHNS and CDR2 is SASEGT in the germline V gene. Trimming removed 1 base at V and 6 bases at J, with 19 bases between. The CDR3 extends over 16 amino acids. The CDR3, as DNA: TGTGCCAGCAGTGAAGAATCTGGGGGGAAAGGCGGCGAGCAGTACTTC. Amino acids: CASSEESGGKGGEQYF.

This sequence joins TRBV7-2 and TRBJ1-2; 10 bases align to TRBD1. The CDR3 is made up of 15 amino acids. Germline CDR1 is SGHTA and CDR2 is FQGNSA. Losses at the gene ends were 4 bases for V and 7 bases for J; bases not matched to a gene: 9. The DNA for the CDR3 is TGTGCCAGCAGCTCGTACGTGACAGGGGGCAGTGGCTACACCTTC. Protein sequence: CASSSYVTGGSGYTF.

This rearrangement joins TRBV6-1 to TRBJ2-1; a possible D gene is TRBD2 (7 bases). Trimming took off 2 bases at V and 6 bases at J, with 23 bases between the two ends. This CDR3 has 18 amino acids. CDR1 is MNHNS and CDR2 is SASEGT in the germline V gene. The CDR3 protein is CASSEIRGRGSTPNEQFF. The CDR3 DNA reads TGTGCCAGCAGTGAAATAAGGGGGAGGGGCAGTACTCCCAATGAGCAGTTCTTC.

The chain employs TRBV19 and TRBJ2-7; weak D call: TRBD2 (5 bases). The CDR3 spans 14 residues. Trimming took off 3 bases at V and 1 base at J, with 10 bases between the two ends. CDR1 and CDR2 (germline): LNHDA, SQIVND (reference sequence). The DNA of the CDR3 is TGTGCCAGTAGTATCCCGGGGAAATCCTACGAGCAGTACTTC. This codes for CASSIPGKSYEQYF.

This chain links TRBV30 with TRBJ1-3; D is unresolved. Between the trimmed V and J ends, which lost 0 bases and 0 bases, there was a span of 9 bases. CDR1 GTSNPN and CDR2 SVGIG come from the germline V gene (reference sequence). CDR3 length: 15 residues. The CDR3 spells CAWSVQLHSGNTIYF. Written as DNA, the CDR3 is TGTGCCTGGAGTGTACAGTTACACTCTGGAAACACCATATATTTT.

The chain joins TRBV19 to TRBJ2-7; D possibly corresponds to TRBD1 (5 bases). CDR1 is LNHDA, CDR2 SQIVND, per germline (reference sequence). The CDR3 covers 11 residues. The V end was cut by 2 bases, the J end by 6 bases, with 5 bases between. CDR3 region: CASSIRGEQYF. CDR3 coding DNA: TGTGCCAGTAGTATAAGGGGCGAGCAGTACTTC.

The CDR3 protein is CASSLSQALEAFF. CDR3 nucleotides: TGTGCCAGCAGCTTATCACAGGCCCTTGAAGCTTTCTTT. The V and J genes are TRBV7-9 and TRBJ1-1; D might be TRBD1 (5 bases). V shed 2 bases and J shed 7 bases, with 11 bases lying between them. Germline CDR1 is SEHNR and CDR2 is FQNEAQ (reference sequence). CDR3 length equals 13 residues.

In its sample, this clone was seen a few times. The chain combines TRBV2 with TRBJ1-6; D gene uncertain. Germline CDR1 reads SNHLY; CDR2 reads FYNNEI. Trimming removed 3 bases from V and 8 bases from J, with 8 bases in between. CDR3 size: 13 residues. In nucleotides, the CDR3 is TGTGCCAGCAGTGACCAACGGGATTCACCCCTCCACTTT. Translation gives CASSDQRDSPLHF.

DNA of the CDR3: TGTGCCAGCAGTGGCAGGACAGGGGGCCATACCTCTGGAAACACCATATATTTT. Amino acids: CASSGRTGGHTSGNTIYF. V and J are TRBV25-1 and TRBJ1-3; 11 positions match TRBD1. V lost 4 bases, J lost 0 bases, and 8 bases stayed unmatched. Germline V gives CDR1 MGHDK, CDR2 SYGVNS. CDR3 length: 18 residues. The full variable domain, rest sourced from reference TRBV25-1 and TRBJ1-3, is EADIYQTPRYLVIGTGKKITLECSQTMGHDKMYWYQQDPGMELHLIHYSYGVNSTEKGDLSSESTVSRIRTEHFPLTLESARPSHTSQYLCASSGRTGGHTSGNTIYFGEGSWLTVV.

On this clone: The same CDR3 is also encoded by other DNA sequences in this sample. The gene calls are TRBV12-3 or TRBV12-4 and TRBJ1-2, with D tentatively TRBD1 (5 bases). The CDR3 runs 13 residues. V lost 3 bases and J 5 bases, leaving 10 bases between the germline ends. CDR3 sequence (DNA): TGTGCCAGCAGTTTGGCGGGACTTTATGGCTACACCTTC. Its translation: CASSLAGLYGYTF.